This TCR beta chain appears in the sequencing data of a study of cytomegalovirus exposure and HLA in healthy donors. Study-wide findings and caveats: Previous analysis showed most TCR beta V segments were productive about 90% or about 30% of the time.

As regards this clone: The target antigen is unknown.

The CDR3 covers 16 residues. Germline V gives CDR1 SGDLS, CDR2 YYNGEE. V trimming: 5 bases; J trimming: 3 bases; junction bases outside the gene matches: 11. A multiplex PCR was run with 60 Vbeta primers and 13 Jbeta primers. Using immunoSEQ multiplex PCR, the repertoire was profiled, and TCRdb retains in-frame clones only, with some absent. In the table there are 150,000 to 200,000 clones, about 85% of which are singletons. This clonotype was obtained from a woman in her fifties or sixties in good health and CMV-seronegative. This chain joins TRBV9 and TRBJ2-1; 7 bases are a match to TRBD1. Material: PBMCs. This chain's CDR3 is CASSYSDRNFYNEQFF. CDR3 nucleotides: TGTGCCAGCAGTTATTCGGACAGGAACTTCTACAATGAGCAGTTCTTC.